The 17 T cell receptor beta chains below were found in one sample sequenced in a study of cytomegalovirus exposure and HLA in healthy donors (dated by TCRdb to the late 2010s). Library prep was done by the immunoSEQ multiplex PCR assay. The table comes from immuneACCESS by way of TCRdb, which keeps in-frame sequences with V and J called. Part of the clones is missing from these tables; in studies checked, under half for an unresolved V gene and the rest for unknown reasons. This sample gives 250,000 to 300,000 clones in total; 70% to 90% of them show up just once. The ten largest clones take up roughly 0.99% of the sample. The specimen sequenced was PBMCs. The receptors were sampled from a woman aged 18-30 years in good health and CMV-seronegative.

The rearrangement uses TRBV6-5 and TRBJ1-5, with 7 nucleotides matching TRBD1. The germline CDR1 and CDR2 sequences are MNHEY and SVGAGI. The CDR3 sequence is 16 residues long. With V trimmed by 4 bases and J by 4 bases, 10 bases remained unmatched. The CDR3 DNA reads TGTGCCAGCAGTTCCCCAGGCAGGGGGACAAATCAGCCCCAGCATTTT. The encoded protein is CASSSPGRGTNQPQHF.

V is TRBV14 and J is TRBJ2-6, with D hard to call. The germline gives CDR1 SGHDN, CDR2 FVKESK. This CDR3 is 16 amino acids long. V was shortened by 3 bases and J by 0 bases, with 9 bases between the two germline ends. The CDR3 sequence: CASSQTRYSGANVLTF. The CDR3 DNA is TGTGCCAGCAGCCAGACGAGGTACTCTGGGGCCAACGTCCTGACTTTC.

This sequence joins TRBV28 and TRBJ1-1, with D perhaps matching TRBD1 (5 bases). Germline CDR1 MDHEN, CDR2 SYDVKM. V dropped 8 bases and J dropped 0 bases, with 13 bases sitting between them. The CDR3 has 14 amino acids. DNA for the CDR3: TGTGCCAGCTTAGAGGCAGGGTTGAACACTGAAGCTTTCTTT. It codes for CASLEAGLNTEAFF. The full variable domain, in which reference TRBV28 and TRBJ1-1 provide the parts outside the CDR3, is DVKVTQSSRYLVKRTGEKVFLECVQDMDHENMFWYRQDPGLGLRLIYFSYDVKMKEKGDIPEGYSVSREKKERFSLILESASTNQTSMYLCASLEAGLNTEAFFGQGTRLTVV.

The rearrangement joins TRBV14 to TRBJ1-2, with no clear D. CDR3 length: 14 amino acids. V shed 0 bases and J shed 3 bases, with 8 bases lying between them. Germline CDR1 and CDR2: SGHDN and FVKESK. The CDR3 region has the DNA TGTGCCAGCAGCCAAGAGCGGGGTTACTATGGCTACACCTTC. Its translation: CASSQERGYYGYTF.

The rearrangement joins TRBV27 to TRBJ1-3; the match to TRBD1 covers 8 bases. The ends lost 6 bases at V and 2 bases at J; junction bases unmatched: 3. Germline loops: CDR1 MNHEY, CDR2 SMNVEV (reference sequence). The CDR3 spans 14 residues. In DNA form, the CDR3 reads TGTGCCAGCAGGGACAGGGTACCTGGAAACACCATATATTTT. Encoded protein: CASRDRVPGNTIYF.

This clone was observed a few times. The chain joins TRBV5-1 to TRBJ1-2; 12 bases agree with TRBD1. V was clipped by 0 bases and J by 3 bases; unmatched bases: 6. Per the germline V gene, CDR1 is SGHRS and CDR2 is YFSETQ. The CDR3 totals 17 residues. For the CDR3, the DNA is TGCGCCAGCAGCTTGGAGGGACAGGGGGCTCAGTACTATGGCTACACCTTC. Translated: CASSLEGQGAQYYGYTF.

The chain uses TRBV5-1 and TRBJ1-5, with D possibly matching TRBD1 (5 bases). V was pared by 3 bases and J by 2 bases, with 12 bases between. The CDR3 contains 15 residues. The germline CDR1 and CDR2 sequences are SGHRS and YFSETQ. CDR3 in amino acids: CASSYFGGGNQPQHF. The CDR3 DNA reads TGCGCCAGCAGCTATTTTGGAGGGGGCAATCAGCCCCAGCATTTT. Using reference TRBV5-1 and TRBJ1-5 for the parts outside the CDR3, the full variable domain is KAGVTQTPRYLIKTRGQQVTLSCSPISGHRSVSWYQQTPGQGLQFLFEYFSETQRNKGNFPGRFSGRQFSNSRSEMNVSTLELGDSALYLCASSYFGGGNQPQHFGDGTRLSIL.

The chain joins TRBV6-5 to TRBJ1-2; 8 bases map to TRBD1. Germline CDR1 reads MNHEY; CDR2 reads SVGAGI. V shed 2 bases and J 0 bases; nucleotides not matched to a gene: 2. The CDR3 covers 15 residues. CDR3 sequence: CASSYQGQANYGYTF. The CDR3 bases are TGTGCCAGCAGTTACCAGGGACAGGCTAACTATGGCTACACCTTC.

This chain joins TRBV5-1 and TRBJ2-7; 10 nucleotides align to TRBD2. V lost 4 bases to trimming and J lost 6 bases; unmatched junction nucleotides: 7. Germline lookup yields CDR1 SGHRS and CDR2 YFSETQ. The CDR3 loop spans 14 amino acids. CDR3 coding DNA: TGCGCCAGCAGCCAAGCCGGGACTAGCGTCGAGCAGTACTTC. As protein: CASSQAGTSVEQYF.

This sequence joins TRBV6-5 and TRBJ1-1, with D possibly TRBD1 on 6 matching bases. V gave up 11 bases and J gave up 6 bases, with 19 bases separating them. The V gene's germline CDR1 is MNHEY and CDR2 SVGAGI. The CDR3 contains 13 residues. Here the CDR3 DNA reads TGTGCCGCTAGTAAGGGGGATAGATCTGAAGCTTTCTTT. It is translated as CAASKGDRSEAFF.

DNA for the CDR3: TGTGCCAGCAGCCCTACCCGGAACTATGGCTACACCTTC. This codes for CASSPTRNYGYTF. The rearrangement links TRBV14 to TRBJ1-2, with no clear D. In germline, CDR1 is SGHDN, CDR2 FVKESK. CDR3 size: 13 residues. Trimming removed 4 bases at V and 2 bases at J, with 8 bases between. The full variable domain, with the rest looked up from reference TRBV14 and TRBJ1-2, is EAGVTQFPSHSVIEKGQTVTLRCDPISGHDNLYWYRRVMGKEIKFLLHFVKESKQDESGMPNNRFLAERTGGTYSTLKVQPAELEDSGVYFCASSPTRNYGYTFGSGTRLTVV.

The chain combines TRBV6-4 with TRBJ2-5; TRBD2 aligns across 9 bases. CDR1 is MRHNA, CDR2 SNTAGT, per germline. V shed 2 bases, J shed 5 bases, and the junction held 6 bases outside the gene matches. CDR3 length: 15 amino acids. CDR3 residues: CASSDRGGDGETQYF. The CDR3 bases are TGTGCCAGCAGTGACCGCGGGGGGGACGGGGAGACCCAGTACTTC.

The chain recombines TRBV19 with TRBJ2-7; D might be TRBD2 (7 bases). The germline gives CDR1 LNHDA, CDR2 SQIVND (reference sequence). V lost 6 bases and J 3 bases, leaving 15 bases between the germline ends. CDR3 length: 14 amino acids. The DNA for the CDR3 is TGTGCCAGTAGCCCCGGGGGAGGGGGCTACGAGCAGTACTTC. Protein sequence: CASSPGGGGYEQYF.

The V gene is TRBV19, the J gene TRBJ2-7; D remains ambiguous. Germline CDR1 reads LNHDA; CDR2 reads SQIVND (reference sequence). The CDR3 runs to 15 residues. Trimming took 7 bases from V and 0 from J, leaving 16 bases between them. The CDR3 is CASKHTPHGSYEQYF. DNA of the CDR3: TGTGCCAGTAAACATACCCCCCATGGCTCCTACGAGCAGTACTTC.

In its sample, this clone was seen once. This chain links TRBV7-8 with TRBJ1-2; D is possibly TRBD1 (5 bases). Trimming pared 2 bases from V and 2 bases from J, leaving 9 bases between. CDR1 SGHVS and CDR2 FQNEAQ come from the germline V gene. This CDR3 is 14 amino acids long. In nucleotides, the CDR3 is TGTGCCAGCAGCTTACGGACAAAGAACTATGGCTACACCTTC. This codes for CASSLRTKNYGYTF.

The chain carries TRBV27 and TRBJ1-2; D is uncertain. CDR1 and CDR2 from the germline V gene are MNHEY and SMNVEV (reference sequence). The CDR3 is 15 residues long. Trimming took off 1 base at V and 2 bases at J, with 11 bases between the two ends. CDR3 nucleotide sequence: TGTGCCAGCAGTTTATATCCCACAGAGAACTATGGCTACACCTTC. Residues: CASSLYPTENYGYTF.

This chain connects TRBV9 to TRBJ2-7, with 10 positions matching TRBD1. Germline V gives CDR1 SGDLS, CDR2 YYNGEE. CDR3 length equals 16 residues. Trimming took 4 bases from V and 0 from J; bases not matched to a gene: 7. The CDR3: CASSPRQGANSYEQYF. CDR3 sequence (DNA): TGTGCCAGCAGCCCCAGACAGGGGGCGAACTCCTACGAGCAGTACTTC.